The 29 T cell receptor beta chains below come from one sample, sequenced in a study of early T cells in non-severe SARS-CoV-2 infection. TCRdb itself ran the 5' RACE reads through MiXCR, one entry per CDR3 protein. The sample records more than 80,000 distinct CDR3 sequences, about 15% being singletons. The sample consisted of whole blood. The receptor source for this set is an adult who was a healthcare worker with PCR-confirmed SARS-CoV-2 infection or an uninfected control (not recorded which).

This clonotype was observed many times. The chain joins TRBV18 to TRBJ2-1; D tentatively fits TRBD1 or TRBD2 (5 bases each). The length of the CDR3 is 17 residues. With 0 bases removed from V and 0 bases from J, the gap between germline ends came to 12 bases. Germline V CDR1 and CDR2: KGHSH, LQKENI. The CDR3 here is CASSPPPGPSSYNEQFF. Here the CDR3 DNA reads TGTGCCAGCTCACCACCCCCGGGACCTAGCTCCTACAATGAGCAGTTCTTC.

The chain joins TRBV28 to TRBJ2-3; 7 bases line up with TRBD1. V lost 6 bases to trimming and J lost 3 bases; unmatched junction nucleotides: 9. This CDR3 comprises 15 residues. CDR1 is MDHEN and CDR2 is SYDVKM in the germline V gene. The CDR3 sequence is CASRQGFYETDTQYF. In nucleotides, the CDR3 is TGTGCCAGCAGACAGGGGTTTTACGAGACAGATACGCAGTATTTT.

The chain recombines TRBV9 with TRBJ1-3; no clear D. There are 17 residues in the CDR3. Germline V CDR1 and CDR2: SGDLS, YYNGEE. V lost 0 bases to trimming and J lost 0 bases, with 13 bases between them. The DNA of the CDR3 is TGTGCCAGCAGCGTAGCTATGGGCAGAGTCTCTGGAAACACCATATATTTT. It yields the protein CASSVAMGRVSGNTIYF. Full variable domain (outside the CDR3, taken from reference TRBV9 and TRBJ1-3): DSGVTQTPKHLITATGQRVTLRCSPRSGDLSVYWYQQSLDQGLQFLIQYYNGEERAKGNILERFSAQQFPDLHSELNLSSLELGDSALYFCASSVAMGRVSGNTIYFGEGSWLTVV.

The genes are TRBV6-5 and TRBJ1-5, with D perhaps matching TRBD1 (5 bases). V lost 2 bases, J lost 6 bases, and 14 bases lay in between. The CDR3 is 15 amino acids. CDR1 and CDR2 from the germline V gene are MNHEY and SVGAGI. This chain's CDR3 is CASSYGQGLSQPQHF. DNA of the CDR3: TGTGCCAGCAGTTACGGGCAGGGTTTAAGTCAGCCCCAGCATTTT.

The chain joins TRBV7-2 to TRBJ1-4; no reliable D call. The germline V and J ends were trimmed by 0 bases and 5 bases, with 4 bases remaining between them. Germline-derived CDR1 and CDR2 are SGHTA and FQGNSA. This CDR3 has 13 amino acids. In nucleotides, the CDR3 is TGTGCCAGCAGCTTAGCCAAAAATGAAAAACTGTTTTTT. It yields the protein CASSLAKNEKLFF.

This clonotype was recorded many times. The CDR3 nucleotides are TGTGCCAGCAGTCCCCGGACTAGCGCCAACAATGAGCAGTTCTTC. This sequence encodes CASSPRTSANNEQFF. The V call is TRBV28, the J call TRBJ2-1; 9 nucleotides align to TRBD2. The CDR3 is 15 amino acids. Per the germline V gene, CDR1 is MDHEN and CDR2 is SYDVKM. V lost 5 bases to trimming and J lost 5 bases; unmatched junction nucleotides: 7.

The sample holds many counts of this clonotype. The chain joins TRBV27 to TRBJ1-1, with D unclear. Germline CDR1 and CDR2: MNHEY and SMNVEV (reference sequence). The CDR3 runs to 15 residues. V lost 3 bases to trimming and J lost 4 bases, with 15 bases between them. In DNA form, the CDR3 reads TGTGCCAGCAGTTTCAAGAAGGGAGGGAGCACTGAAGCTTTCTTT. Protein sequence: CASSFKKGGSTEAFF.

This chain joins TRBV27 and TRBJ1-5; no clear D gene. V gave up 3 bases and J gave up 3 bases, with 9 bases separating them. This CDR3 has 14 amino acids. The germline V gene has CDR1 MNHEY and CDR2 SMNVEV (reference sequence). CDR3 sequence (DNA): TGTGCCAGCAGTTTGAACGGGGTCAATCAGCCCCAGCATTTT. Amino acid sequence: CASSLNGVNQPQHF.

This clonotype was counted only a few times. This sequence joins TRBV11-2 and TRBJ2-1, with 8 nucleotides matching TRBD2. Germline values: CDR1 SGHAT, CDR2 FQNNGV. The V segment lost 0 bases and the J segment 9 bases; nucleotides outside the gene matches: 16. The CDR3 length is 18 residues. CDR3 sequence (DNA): TGTGCCAGCAGCTTAGATTTCGGGCTAGCGGGTGCTTGGAGTGAGCAGTTCTTC. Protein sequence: CASSLDFGLAGAWSEQFF.

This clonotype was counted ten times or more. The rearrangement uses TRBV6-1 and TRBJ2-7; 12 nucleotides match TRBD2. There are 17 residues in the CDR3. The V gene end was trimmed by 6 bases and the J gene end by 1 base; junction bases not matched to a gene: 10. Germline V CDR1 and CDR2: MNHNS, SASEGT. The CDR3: CASSPKGGLAGSYEQYF. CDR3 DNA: TGTGCCAGCAGCCCAAAAGGAGGACTAGCGGGGTCCTACGAGCAGTACTTC.

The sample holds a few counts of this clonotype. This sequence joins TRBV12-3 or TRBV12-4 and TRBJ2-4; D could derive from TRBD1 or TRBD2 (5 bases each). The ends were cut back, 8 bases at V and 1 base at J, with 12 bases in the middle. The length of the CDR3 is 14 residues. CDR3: CASALEGAKNIQYF. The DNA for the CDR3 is TGTGCCAGCGCTCTAGAGGGGGCCAAAAACATTCAGTACTTC.

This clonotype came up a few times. CDR3 sequence: CASSSGLAGTDTQYF. The CDR3 DNA reads TGTGCCAGCAGTTCCGGACTAGCGGGGACAGATACGCAGTATTTT. The chain carries TRBV6-1 and TRBJ2-3; 12 bases align to TRBD2. CDR1 and CDR2 (germline): MNHNS, SASEGT. CDR3 length: 15 residues. V lost 5 bases and J lost 3; bases outside the gene matches: 3.

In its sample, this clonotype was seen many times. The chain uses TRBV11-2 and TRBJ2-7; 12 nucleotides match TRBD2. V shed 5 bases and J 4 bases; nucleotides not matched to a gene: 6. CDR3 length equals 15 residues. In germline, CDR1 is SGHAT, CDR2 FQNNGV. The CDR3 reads CASSPGTSGFYEQYF. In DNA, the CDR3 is TGTGCCAGCAGCCCAGGGACTAGCGGGTTTTACGAGCAGTACTTC. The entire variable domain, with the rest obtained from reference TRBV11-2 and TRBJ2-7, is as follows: EAGVAQSPRYKIIEKRQSVAFWCNPISGHATLYWYQQILGQGPKLLIQFQNNGVVDDSQLPKDRFSAERLKGVDSTLKIQPAKLEDSAVYLCASSPGTSGFYEQYFGPGTRLTVT.

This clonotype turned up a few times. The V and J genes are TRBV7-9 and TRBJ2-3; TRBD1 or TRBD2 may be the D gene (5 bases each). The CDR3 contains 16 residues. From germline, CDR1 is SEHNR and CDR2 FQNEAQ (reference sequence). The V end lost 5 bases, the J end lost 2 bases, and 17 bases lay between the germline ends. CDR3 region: CASSPSGPGPTDTQYF. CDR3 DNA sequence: TGTGCCAGCAGCCCCTCTGGACCGGGGCCCACAGATACGCAGTATTTT.

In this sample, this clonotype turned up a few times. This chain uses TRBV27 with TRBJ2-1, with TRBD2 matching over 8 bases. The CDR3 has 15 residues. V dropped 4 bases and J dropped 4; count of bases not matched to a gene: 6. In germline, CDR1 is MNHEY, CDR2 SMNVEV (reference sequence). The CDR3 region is CASSSIGGGYNEQFF. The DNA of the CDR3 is TGTGCCAGCAGTTCCATCGGGGGGGGGTACAATGAGCAGTTCTTC.

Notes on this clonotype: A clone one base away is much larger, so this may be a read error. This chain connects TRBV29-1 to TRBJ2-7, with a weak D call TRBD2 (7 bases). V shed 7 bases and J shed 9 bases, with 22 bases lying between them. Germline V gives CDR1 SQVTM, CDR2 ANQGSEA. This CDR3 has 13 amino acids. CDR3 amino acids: CSGEGEGHHVQYF. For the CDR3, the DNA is TGCAGCGGTGAGGGGGAGGGCCACCACGTGCAGTACTTC.

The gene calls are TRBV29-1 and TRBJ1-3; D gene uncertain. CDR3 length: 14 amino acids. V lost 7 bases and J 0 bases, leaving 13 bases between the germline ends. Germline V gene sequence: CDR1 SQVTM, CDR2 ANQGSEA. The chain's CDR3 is CSATPGSSGNTIYF. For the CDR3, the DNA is TGCAGCGCTACACCGGGTTCCTCTGGAAACACCATATATTTT.

CDR3 amino acids: CASSSGSTGKNIQYF. The CDR3 DNA is TGCGCCAGCAGTAGCGGGAGCACCGGCAAAAACATTCAGTACTTC. The chain uses TRBV10-1 and TRBJ2-4; 8 bases line up with TRBD2. This CDR3 is built from 15 residues. V was pared by 5 bases and J by 3 bases, with 6 bases of the junction left unmatched. Germline V gives CDR1 WNHNN, CDR2 SYGVQD (reference sequence).

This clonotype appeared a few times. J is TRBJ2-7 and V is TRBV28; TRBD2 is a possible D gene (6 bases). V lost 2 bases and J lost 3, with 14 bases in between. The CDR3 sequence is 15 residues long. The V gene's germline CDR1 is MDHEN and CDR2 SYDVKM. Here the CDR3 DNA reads TGTGCCAGCAGTTTACAAGGATTCGGGAGCTACGAGCAGTACTTC. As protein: CASSLQGFGSYEQYF.

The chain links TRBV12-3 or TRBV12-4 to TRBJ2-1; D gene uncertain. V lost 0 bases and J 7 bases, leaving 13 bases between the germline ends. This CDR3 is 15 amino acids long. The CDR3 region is CASSLARLLGNEQFF. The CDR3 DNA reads TGTGCCAGCAGTTTAGCCCGCCTTCTGGGGAATGAGCAGTTCTTC.

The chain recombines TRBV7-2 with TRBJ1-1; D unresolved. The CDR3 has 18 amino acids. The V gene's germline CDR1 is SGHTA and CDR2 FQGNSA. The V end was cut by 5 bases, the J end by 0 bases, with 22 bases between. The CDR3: CASSPKTWLIRLNTEAFF. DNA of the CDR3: TGTGCCAGCAGCCCAAAAACATGGCTTATCAGGTTGAACACTGAAGCTTTCTTT.

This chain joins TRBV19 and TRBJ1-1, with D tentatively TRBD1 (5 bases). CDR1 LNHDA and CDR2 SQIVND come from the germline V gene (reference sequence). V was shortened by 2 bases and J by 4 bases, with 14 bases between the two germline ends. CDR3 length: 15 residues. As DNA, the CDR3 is TGTGCCAGTAGTATATTTCAGGGAAGCGGCACTGAAGCTTTCTTT. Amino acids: CASSIFQGSGTEAFF.

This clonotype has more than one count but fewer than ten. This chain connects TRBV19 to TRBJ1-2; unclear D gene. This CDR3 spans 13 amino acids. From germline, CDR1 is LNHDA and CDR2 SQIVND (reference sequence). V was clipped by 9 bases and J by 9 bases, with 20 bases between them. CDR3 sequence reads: CASFAPHRNSYTF. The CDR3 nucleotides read TGTGCCAGCTTCGCCCCTCATCGGAACAGCTACACCTTC. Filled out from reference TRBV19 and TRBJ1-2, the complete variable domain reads DGGITQSPKYLFRKEGQNVTLSCEQNLNHDAMYWYRQDPGQGLRLIYYSQIVNDFQKGDIAEGYSVSREKKESFPLTVTSAQKNPTAFYLCASFAPHRNSYTFGSGTRLTVV.

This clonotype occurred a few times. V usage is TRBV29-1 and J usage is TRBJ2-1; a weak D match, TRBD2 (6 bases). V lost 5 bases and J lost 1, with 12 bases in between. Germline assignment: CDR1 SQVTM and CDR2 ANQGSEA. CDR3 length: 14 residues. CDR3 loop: CSVKGLSSYNEQFF. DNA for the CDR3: TGCAGCGTTAAGGGACTCTCGTCCTACAATGAGCAGTTCTTC.

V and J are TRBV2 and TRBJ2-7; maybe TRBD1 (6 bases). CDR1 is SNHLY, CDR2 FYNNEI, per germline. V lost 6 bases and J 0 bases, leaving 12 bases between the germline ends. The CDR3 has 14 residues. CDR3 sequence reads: CASRQGGSSYEQYF. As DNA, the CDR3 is TGTGCCAGCAGACAGGGTGGGAGCTCCTACGAGCAGTACTTC.

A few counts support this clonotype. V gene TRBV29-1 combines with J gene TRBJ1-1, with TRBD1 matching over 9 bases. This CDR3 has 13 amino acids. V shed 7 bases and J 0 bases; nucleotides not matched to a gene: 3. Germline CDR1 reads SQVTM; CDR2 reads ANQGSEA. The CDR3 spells CSGDRVMNTEAFF. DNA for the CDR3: TGCAGCGGGGACAGGGTCATGAACACTGAAGCTTTCTTT. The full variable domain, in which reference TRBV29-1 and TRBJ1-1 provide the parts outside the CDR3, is SAVISQKPSRDICQRGTSLTIQCQVDSQVTMMFWYRQQPGQSLTLIATANQGSEATYESGFVIDKFPISRPNLTFSTLTVSNMSPEDSSIYLCSGDRVMNTEAFFGQGTRLTVV.

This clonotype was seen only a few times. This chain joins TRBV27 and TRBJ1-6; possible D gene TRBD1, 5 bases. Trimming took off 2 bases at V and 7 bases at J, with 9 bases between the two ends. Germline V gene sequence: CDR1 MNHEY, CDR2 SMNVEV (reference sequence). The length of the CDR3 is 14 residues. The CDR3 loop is CASSLKAGNSPLHF. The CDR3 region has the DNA TGTGCCAGCAGTTTAAAGGCAGGGAATTCACCCCTCCACTTT.

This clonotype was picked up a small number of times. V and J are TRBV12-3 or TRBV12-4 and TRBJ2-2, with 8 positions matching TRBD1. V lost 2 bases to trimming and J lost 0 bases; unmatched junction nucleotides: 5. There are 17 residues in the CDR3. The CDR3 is CASSLPAGGPNTGELFF. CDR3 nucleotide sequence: TGTGCCAGCAGTTTACCGGCAGGGGGCCCGAACACCGGGGAGCTGTTTTTT.

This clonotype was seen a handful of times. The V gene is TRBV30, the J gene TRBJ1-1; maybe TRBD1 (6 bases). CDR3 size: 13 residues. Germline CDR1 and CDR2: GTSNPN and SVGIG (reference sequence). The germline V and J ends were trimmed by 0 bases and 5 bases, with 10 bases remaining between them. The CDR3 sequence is CAWSVGGATEAFF. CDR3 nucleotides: TGTGCCTGGAGTGTAGGGGGGGCAACTGAAGCTTTCTTT.